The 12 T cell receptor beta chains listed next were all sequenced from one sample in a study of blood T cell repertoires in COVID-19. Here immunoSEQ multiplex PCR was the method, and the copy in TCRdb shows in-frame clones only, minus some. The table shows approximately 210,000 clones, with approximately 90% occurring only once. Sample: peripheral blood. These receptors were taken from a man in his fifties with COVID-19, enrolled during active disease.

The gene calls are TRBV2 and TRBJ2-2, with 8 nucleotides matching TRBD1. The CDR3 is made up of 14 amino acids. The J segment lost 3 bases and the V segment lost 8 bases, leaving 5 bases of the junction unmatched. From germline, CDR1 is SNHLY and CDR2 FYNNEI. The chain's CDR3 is CASGGTGDTGELFF. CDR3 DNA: TGTGCCAGCGGGGGGACAGGTGACACCGGGGAGCTGTTTTTT.

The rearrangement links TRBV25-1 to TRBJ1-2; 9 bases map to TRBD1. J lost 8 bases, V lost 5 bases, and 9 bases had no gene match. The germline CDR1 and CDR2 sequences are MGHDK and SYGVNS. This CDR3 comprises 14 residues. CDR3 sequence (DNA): TGTGCCAGCAGTACCACCGGGACAGGGTTCGGCTACACCTTC. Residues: CASSTTGTGFGYTF.

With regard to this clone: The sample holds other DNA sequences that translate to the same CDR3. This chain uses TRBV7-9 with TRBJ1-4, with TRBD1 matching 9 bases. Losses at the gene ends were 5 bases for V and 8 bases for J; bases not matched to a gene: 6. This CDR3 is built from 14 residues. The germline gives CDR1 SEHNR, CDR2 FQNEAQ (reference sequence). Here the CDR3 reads CASSPGQGNEKLFF. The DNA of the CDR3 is TGTGCCAGCAGCCCGGGACAGGGAAACGAAAAACTGTTTTTT.

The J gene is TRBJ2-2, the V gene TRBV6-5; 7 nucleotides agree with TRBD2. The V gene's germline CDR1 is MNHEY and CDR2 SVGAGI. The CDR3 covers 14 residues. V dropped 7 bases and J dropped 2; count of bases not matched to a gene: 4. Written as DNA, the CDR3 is TGTGCCAGCAAGGCGGGGGAAAACACCGGGGAGCTGTTTTTT. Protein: CASKAGENTGELFF.

CDR3 DNA sequence: TGTGCCAGCAGTTTGAGCTCTGGAAACACCATATATTTT. This encodes CASSLSSGNTIYF. The chain has TRBV12-3 or TRBV12-4 and TRBJ1-3, with unresolved D. Trimming took 3 bases from V and 0 from J, leaving 3 bases between them. The CDR3 loop spans 13 amino acids.

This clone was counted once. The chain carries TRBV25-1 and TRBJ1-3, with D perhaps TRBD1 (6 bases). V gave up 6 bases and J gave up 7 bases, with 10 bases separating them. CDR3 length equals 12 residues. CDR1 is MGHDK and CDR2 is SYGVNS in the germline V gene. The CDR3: CASSQGWNTIYF. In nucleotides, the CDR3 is TGTGCCAGCAGCCAGGGGTGGAACACCATATATTTT.

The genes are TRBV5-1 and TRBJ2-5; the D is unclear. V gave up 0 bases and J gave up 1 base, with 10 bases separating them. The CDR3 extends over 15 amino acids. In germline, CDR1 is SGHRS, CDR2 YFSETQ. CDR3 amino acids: CASSLERSGQETQYF. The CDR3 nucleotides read TGCGCCAGCAGCTTGGAAAGGTCGGGCCAAGAGACCCAGTACTTC.

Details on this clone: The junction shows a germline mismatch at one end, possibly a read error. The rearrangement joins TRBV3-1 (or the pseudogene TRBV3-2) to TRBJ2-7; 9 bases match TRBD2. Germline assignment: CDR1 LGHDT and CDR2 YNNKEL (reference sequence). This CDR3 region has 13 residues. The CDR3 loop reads CASSQELAGPRDF. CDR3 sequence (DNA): TGTGCCAGCAGCCAAGAACTAGCGGGCCCACGGGACTTC.

The CDR3 reads CASSYTGIPYEQYF. In DNA, the CDR3 is TGTGCCAGCTCATATACAGGGATCCCCTACGAGCAGTACTTC. The V gene is TRBV18, the J gene TRBJ2-7, with D perhaps TRBD1 (6 bases). Germline V CDR1 and CDR2: KGHSH, LQKENI. Trimming shortened V by 5 bases and J by 2 bases, and 13 bases separated the two germline ends. The CDR3 contains 14 residues.

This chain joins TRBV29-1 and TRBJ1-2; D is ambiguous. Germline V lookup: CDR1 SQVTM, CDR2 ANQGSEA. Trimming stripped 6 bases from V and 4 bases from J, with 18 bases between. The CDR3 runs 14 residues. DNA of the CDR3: TGCAGCGTATCTCGCAGGCCCGGAGGCTATGGCTACACCTTC. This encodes CSVSRRPGGYGYTF.

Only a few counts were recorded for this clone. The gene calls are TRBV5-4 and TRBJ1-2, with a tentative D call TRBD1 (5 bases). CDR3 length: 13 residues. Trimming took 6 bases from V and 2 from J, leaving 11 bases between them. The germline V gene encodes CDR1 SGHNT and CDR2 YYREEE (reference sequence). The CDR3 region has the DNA TGTGCCAGCACCGCCGGGGGAAACTATGGCTACACCTTC. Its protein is CASTAGGNYGYTF.

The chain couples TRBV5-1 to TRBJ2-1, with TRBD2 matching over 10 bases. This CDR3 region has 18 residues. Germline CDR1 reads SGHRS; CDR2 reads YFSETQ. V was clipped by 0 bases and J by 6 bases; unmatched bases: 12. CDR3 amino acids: CASSLDLAGATLGNEQFF. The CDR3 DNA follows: TGCGCCAGCAGCTTGGATCTAGCGGGAGCCACTTTAGGCAATGAGCAGTTCTTC. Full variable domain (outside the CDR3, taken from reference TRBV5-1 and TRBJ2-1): KAGVTQTPRYLIKTRGQQVTLSCSPISGHRSVSWYQQTPGQGLQFLFEYFSETQRNKGNFPGRFSGRQFSNSRSEMNVSTLELGDSALYLCASSLDLAGATLGNEQFFGPGTRLTVL.